This TCR beta chain was captured in a study of blood T cell repertoires in COVID-19. Turning to the study itself: The United States, Italy and Spain supplied acute and convalescent COVID-19 samples. PBMCs, B-cell-depleted T cells, or T cells provided the cDNA or gDNA that made up the material.

Germline trimming cut 2 bases from V and 4 bases from J; bases unmatched to any gene: 15. Germline assignment: CDR1 LGHDT and CDR2 YNNKEL (reference sequence). The CDR3 loop spans 20 amino acids. In the original processing: Reference gene primers were amplified, and this amplification served to estimate nucleated cell counts. This table comes from immunoSEQ multiplex PCR, and its TCRdb copy is limited to in-frame clones, with some not included. The DNA was the basis for D and trimming; V, J and clone size are from that table. Among about 400,000 clones listed, around 89% were seen once. This clone showed up just once.

The chain carries TRBV3-1 (or the pseudogene TRBV3-2) and TRBJ2-3; 13 bases agree with TRBD2. Sequencing was carried out using peripheral blood. The source of this sequence is a woman aged 30 to 39 with acute or convalescent COVID-19. In DNA form, the CDR3 reads TGTGCCAGCAGCCAAAGTTTCCGTACTAGCGGGGGGGCCTTATCAGATACGCAGTATTTT. This translates into CASSQSFRTSGGALSDTQYF.